Sequencing of this TCR beta chain was carried out in a study of a mutant IDH1 vaccine in newly diagnosed glioma. About the study: Patients received vaccination from 4-6 weeks after radiotherapy alone, or with temozolomide cycles. Earlier treatment was radiotherapy, temozolomide, or both, with most getting both. Treatment recipients were approximately 62% male and about 40% female, and their mean age was approximately 42 years. Points from the study as a whole: Vaccination induced immune responses in around 93% of patients.

Comments on this clone: The antigen is unknown.

The time point: week 47, end of study. What each vaccine dose contained was 300 ug of mutant IDH1 20-mer peptide, accompanied by topical imiquimod. TCRdb keeps only in-frame clones here, not all; method: immunoSEQ multiplex PCR. Of 56,000 or so clones listed, around three quarters are singletons. Sequences were derived from PBMCs, sampled from a glioma patient whose treatment included an IDH1 peptide vaccine. The sequence came from a middle-aged woman with glioma. Some clones in this sample may be carry-over from other donors' samples.

The DNA of the CDR3 is TGTGCCAGCAGCGCCCGAAACTGGGAAGAGACCCAGTACTTC. Translation gives CASSARNWEETQYF. The rearrangement uses TRBV7-2 and TRBJ2-5; no reliable D call. The CDR3 contains 14 residues. Germline CDR1 is SGHTA and CDR2 is FQGNSA. V was cut by 5 bases and J by 3 bases, with 13 bases left in between.